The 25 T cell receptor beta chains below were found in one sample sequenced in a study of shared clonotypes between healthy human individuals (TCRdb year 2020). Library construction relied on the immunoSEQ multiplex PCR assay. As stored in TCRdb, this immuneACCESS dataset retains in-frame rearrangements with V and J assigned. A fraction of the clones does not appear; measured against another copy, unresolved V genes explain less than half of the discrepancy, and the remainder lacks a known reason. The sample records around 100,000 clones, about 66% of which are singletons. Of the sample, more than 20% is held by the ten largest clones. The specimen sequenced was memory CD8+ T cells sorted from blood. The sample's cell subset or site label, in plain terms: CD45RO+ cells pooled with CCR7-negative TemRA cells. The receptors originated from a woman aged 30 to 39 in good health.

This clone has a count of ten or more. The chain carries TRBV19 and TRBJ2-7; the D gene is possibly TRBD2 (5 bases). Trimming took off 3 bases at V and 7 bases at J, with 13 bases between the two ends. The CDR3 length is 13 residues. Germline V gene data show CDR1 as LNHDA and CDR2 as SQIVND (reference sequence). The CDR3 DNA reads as TGTGCCAGTAGTATTTCCTTGGGGAGTGAGCAGTACTTC. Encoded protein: CASSISLGSEQYF.

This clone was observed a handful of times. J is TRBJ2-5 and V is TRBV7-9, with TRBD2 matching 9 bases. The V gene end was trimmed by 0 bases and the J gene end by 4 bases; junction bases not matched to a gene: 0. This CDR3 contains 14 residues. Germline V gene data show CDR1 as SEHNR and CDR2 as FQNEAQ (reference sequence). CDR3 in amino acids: CASSLALAGETQYF. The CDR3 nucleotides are TGTGCCAGCAGCTTAGCACTAGCGGGAGAGACCCAGTACTTC. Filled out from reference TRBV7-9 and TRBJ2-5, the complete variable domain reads DTGVSQNPRHKITKRGQNVTFRCDPISEHNRLYWYRQTLGQGPEFLTYFQNEAQLEKSRLLSDRFSAERPKGSFSTLEIQRTEQGDSAMYLCASSLALAGETQYFGPGTRLLVL.

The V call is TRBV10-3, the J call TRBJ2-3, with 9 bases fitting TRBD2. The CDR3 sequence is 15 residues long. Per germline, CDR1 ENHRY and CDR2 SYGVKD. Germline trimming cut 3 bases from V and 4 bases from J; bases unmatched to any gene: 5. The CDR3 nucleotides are TGTGCCATCAGTGATCCCAGGACTAGCGCAGATACGCAGTATTTT. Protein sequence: CAISDPRTSADTQYF.

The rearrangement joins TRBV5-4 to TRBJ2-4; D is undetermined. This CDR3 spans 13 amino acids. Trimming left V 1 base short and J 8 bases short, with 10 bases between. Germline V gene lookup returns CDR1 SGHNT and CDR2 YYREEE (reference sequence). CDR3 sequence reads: CASSLRATDIQYF. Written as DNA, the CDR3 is TGTGCCAGCAGCTTGCGGGCGACGGACATTCAGTACTTC.

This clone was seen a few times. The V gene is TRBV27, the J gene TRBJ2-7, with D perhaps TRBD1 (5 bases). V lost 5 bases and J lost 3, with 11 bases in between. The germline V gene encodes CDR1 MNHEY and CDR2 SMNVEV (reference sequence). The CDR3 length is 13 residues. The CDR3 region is CASSLQENYEQYF. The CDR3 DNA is TGTGCCAGCAGTCTACAGGAGAACTACGAGCAGTACTTC.

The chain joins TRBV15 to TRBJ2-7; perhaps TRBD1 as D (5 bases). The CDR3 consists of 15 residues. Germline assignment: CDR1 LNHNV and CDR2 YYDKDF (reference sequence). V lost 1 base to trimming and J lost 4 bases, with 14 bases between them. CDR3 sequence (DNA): TGTGCCACCAGCAGAGCGTGGGGCAGAGGATACGAGCAGTACTTC. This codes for CATSRAWGRGYEQYF.

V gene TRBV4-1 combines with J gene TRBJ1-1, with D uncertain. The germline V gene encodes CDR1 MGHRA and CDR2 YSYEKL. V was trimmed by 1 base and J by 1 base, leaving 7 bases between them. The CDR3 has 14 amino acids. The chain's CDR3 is CASSQVGRNTEAFF. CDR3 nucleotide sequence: TGCGCCAGCAGCCAAGTGGGCCGGAACACTGAAGCTTTCTTT.

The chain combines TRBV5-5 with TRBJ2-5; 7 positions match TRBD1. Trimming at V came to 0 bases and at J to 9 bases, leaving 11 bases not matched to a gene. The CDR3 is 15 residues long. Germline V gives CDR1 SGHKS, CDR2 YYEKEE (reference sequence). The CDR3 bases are TGTGCCAGCAGCTTGGACGGGACAGCGCCTTGGGCCCAGTACTTC. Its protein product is CASSLDGTAPWAQYF.

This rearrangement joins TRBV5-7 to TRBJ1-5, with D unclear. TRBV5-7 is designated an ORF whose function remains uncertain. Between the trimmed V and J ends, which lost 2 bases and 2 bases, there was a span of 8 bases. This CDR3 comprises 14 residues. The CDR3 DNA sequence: TGTGCCAGCAGCTTAGCCGGGGGCAATCAGCCCCAGCATTTT. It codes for CASSLAGGNQPQHF.

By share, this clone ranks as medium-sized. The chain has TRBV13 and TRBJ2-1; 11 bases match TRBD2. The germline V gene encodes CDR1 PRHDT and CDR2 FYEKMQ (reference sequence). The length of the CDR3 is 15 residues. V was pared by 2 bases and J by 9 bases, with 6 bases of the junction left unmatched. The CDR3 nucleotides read TGTGCCAGCAGCTTACCGTCTAGCGGGGGGCGTGAGCAGTTCTTC. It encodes CASSLPSSGGREQFF.

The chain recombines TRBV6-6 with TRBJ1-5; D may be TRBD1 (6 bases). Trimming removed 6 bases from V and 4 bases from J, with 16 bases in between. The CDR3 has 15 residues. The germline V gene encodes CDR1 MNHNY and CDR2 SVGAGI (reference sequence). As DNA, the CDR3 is TGTGCCAGCAGCCACGGGGACATTCTAAATCAGCCCCAGCATTTT. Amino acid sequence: CASSHGDILNQPQHF.

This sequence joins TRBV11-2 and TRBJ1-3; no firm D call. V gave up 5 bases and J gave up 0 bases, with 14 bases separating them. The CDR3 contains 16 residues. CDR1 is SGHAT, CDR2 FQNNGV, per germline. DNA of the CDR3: TGTGCCAGCAGCCAGTTGACGGCATTCTCTGGAAACACCATATATTTT. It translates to CASSQLTAFSGNTIYF.

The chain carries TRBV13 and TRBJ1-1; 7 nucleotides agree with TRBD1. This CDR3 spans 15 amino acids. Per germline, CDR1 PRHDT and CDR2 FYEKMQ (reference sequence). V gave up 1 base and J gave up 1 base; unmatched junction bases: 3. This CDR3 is CASSLAAGGNTEAFF. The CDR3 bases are TGTGCCAGCAGCTTAGCGGCAGGGGGGAACACTGAAGCTTTCTTT.

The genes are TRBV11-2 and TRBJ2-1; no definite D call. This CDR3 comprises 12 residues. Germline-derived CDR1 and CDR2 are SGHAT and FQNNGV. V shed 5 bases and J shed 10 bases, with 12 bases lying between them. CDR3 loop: CASSREAPEQFF. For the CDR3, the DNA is TGTGCCAGCAGCCGCGAAGCGCCAGAGCAGTTCTTC.

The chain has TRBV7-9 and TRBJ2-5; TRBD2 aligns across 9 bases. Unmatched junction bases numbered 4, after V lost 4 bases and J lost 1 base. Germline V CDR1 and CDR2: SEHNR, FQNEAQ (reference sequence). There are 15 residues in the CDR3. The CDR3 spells CASSYQAGGQETQYF. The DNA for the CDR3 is TGTGCCAGCAGCTATCAAGCGGGAGGCCAAGAGACCCAGTACTTC.

The CDR3: CASSSPRSWRGTDTQYF. CDR3 coding DNA: TGTGCCAGCAGCTCCCCCCGGAGCTGGAGGGGTACAGATACGCAGTATTTT. The chain links TRBV28 to TRBJ2-3; a weak D match, TRBD2 (6 bases). V lost 6 bases and J 3 bases, leaving 22 bases between the germline ends. The CDR3 runs 17 residues. The germline gives CDR1 MDHEN, CDR2 SYDVKM.

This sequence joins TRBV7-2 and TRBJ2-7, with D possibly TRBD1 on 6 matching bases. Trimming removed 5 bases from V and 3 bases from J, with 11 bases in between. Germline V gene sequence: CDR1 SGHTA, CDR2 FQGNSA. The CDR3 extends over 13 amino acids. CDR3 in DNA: TGTGCCAGCAGCCGGGGACACCACTACGAGCAGTACTTC. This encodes CASSRGHHYEQYF.

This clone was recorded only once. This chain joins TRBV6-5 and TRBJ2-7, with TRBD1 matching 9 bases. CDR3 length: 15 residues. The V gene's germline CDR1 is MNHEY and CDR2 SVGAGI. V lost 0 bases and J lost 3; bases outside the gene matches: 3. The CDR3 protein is CASSYSGQGNYEQYF. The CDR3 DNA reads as TGTGCCAGCAGTTACTCCGGACAGGGGAACTACGAGCAGTACTTC.

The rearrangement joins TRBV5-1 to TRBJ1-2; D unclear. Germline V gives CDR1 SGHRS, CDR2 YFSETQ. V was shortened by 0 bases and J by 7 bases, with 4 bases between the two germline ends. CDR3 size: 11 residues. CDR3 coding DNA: TGCGCCAGCAGCTTGGACAGTGGCTACACCTTC. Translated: CASSLDSGYTF.

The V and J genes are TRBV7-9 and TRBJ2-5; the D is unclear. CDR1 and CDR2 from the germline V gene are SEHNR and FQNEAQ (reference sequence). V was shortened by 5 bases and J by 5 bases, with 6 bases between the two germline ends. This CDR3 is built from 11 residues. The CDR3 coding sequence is TGTGCCAGCAGCCATTATGAGACCCAGTACTTC. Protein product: CASSHYETQYF.

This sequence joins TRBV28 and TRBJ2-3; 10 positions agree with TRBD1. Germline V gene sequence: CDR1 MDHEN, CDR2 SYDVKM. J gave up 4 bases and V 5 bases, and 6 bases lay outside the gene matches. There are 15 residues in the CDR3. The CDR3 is CASSLLDRGADTQYF. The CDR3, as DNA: TGTGCCAGCAGTCTCTTGGACAGGGGGGCAGATACGCAGTATTTT.

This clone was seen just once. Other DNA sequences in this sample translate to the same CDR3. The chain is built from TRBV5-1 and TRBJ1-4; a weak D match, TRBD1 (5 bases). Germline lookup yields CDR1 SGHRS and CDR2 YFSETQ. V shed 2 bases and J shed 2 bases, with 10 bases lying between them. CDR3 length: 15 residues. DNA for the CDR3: TGCGCCAGCAGCTTAGGAGGGGCGACTAATGAAAAACTGTTTTTT. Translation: CASSLGGATNEKLFF. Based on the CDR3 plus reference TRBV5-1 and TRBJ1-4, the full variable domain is KAGVTQTPRYLIKTRGQQVTLSCSPISGHRSVSWYQQTPGQGLQFLFEYFSETQRNKGNFPGRFSGRQFSNSRSEMNVSTLELGDSALYLCASSLGGATNEKLFFGSGTQLSVL.

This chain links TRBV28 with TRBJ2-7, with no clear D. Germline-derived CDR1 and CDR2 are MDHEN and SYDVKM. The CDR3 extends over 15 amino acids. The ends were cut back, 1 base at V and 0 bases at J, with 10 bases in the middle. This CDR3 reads CASSLFSRISYEQYF. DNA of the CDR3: TGTGCCAGCAGTTTATTCTCTAGAATCTCCTACGAGCAGTACTTC.

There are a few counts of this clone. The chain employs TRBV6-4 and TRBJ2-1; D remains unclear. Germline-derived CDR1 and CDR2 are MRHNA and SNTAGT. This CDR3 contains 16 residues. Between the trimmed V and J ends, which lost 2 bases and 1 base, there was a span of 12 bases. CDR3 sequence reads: CASSDAGVSSYNEQFF. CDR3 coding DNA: TGTGCCAGCAGTGACGCTGGGGTATCATCCTACAATGAGCAGTTCTTC.

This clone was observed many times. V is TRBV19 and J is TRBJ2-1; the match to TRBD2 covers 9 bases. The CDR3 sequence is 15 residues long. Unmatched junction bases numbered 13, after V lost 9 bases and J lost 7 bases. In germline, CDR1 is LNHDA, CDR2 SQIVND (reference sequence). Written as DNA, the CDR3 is TGTGCCAGCAATTACGGTAGCGGGAGAACGAATGAGCAGTTCTTC. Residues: CASNYGSGRTNEQFF.